This is a list of T cell receptor beta chains from one sample in a study of T cells in localized non-small cell lung cancer. Sequencing was performed with immunoSEQ multiplex PCR; in TCRdb, only in-frame clones are kept and a portion is missing. The sample has around 29,000 clones, about nine tenths seen once. The sequences come from peripheral blood mononuclear cells, collected before any cancer treatment. These receptors all come from a woman aged 35 to 75 with stage III lung adenocarcinoma. CDR3s include the opening cysteine and the closing phenylalanine or tryptophan. The order of the fields is V gene, J gene, D gene, clone size, CDR3 DNA, CDR3 protein. The D gene is left open where the match is weak. Expanded clones get a size class; other rows say once, few or many, or leave the size out.

TRBV27,TRBJ2-7,TRBD1,.,TGTGCCAGCAGTGTGGGACAGGGTGCCGAGCAGTACTTC,CASSVGQGAEQYF
TRBV5-1,TRBJ1-2,TRBD1,.,TGCGCCAGCGGGACAGGGGGAAATAACTATGGCTACACCTTC,CASGTGGNNYGYTF
TRBV7-9,TRBJ1-1,TRBD1,.,TGTGCCAGCAGCTTATCACAGGGGGTAGGAGCTTTCTTT,CASSLSQGVGAFF
TRBV9,TRBJ2-2,TRBD2,.,TGTGCCAGCAGCATCCTGGGAGGGCTGAACACCGGGGAGCTGTTTTTT,CASSILGGLNTGELFF
TRBV7-9,TRBJ2-7,.,once,TGTGCCAGCAGCCGGGACTTTTTACCACCCTACGAGCAGTACTTC,CASSRDFLPPYEQYF
TRBV7-2,TRBJ2-6,TRBD2,once,TGTGCCAGCAGACGGACTAGCGGGGCATCTGGGGCCAACGTCCTGACTTTC,CASRRTSGASGANVLTF
TRBV5-4,TRBJ2-3,.,.,TGTGCCAGCAGCTTGGACGGTACGCAGTATTTT,CASSLDGTQYF
TRBV19,TRBJ2-3,.,once,TGTGCCAGTAGTATGGGGGACATATCTAGCACAGATACGCAGTATTTT,CASSMGDISSTDTQYF
TRBV28,TRBJ2-2,TRBD1,.,TGTGCCAGCAGTTTCTCCGGGACAGAAACCGGGGAGCTGTTTTTT,CASSFSGTETGELFF
TRBV9,TRBJ2-7,TRBD2,.,TGTGCCAGCAGCGTTTCAGCGGGAGCCTACGAGCAGTACTTC,CASSVSAGAYEQYF
TRBV30,TRBJ1-4,.,.,TGTGCCTGGAGTGACGATGAAAAACTGTTTTTT,CAWSDDEKLFF
TRBV19,TRBJ2-1,TRBD2,.,TGTGCCAGTAGATTACTAGCGGACAATGAGCAGTTCTTC,CASRLLADNEQFF
TRBV28,TRBJ1-5,.,.,TGTGCCAGCAGTTTACCAGGTATCGATCAGCCCCAGCATTTT,CASSLPGIDQPQHF